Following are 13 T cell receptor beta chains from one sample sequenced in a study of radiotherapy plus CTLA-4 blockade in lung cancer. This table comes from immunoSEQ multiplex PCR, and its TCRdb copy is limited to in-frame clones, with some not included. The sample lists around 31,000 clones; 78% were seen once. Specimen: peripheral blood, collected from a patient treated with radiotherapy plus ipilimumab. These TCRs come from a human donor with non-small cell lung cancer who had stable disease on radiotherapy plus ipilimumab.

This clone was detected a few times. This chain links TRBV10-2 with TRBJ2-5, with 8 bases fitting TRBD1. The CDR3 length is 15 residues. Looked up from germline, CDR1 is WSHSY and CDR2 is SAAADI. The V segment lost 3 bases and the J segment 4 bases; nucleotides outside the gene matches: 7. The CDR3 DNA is TGCGCCAGCAGTGAATCAGCAGGGGGCGTAGAGACCCAGTACTTC. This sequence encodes CASSESAGGVETQYF.

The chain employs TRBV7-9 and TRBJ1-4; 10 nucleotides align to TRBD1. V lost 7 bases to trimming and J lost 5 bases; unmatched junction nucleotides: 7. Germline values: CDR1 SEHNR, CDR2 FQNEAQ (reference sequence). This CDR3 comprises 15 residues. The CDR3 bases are TGTGCCAGCATCGAAGGGGGACAGGGGAATGAAAAACTGTTTTTT. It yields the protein CASIEGGQGNEKLFF.

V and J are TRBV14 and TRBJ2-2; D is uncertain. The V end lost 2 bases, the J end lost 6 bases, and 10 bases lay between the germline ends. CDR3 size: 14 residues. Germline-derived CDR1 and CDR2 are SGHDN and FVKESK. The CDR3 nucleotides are TGTGCCAGCAGCCAAAGTAGACTCTCCGGGGAGCTGTTTTTT. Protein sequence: CASSQSRLSGELFF.

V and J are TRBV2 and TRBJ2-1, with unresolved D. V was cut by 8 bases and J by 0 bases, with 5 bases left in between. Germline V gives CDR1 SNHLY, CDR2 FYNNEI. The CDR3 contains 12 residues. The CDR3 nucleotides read TGTGCCAGCCAAAGCTCCTACAATGAGCAGTTCTTC. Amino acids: CASQSSYNEQFF.

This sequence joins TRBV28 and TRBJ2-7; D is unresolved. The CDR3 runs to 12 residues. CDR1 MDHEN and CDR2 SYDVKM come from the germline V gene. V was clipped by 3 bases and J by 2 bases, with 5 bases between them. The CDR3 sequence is CASSFRAYEQYV. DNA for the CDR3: TGTGCCAGCAGTTTTAGAGCCTACGAGCAGTACGTC.

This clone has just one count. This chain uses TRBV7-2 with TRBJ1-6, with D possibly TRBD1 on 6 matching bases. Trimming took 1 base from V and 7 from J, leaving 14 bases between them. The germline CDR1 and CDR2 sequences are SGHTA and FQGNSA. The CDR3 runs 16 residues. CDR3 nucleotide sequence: TGTGCCAGCAGCTTAGGTATGGGGGGCGCGAATTCACCCCTCCACTTT. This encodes CASSLGMGGANSPLHF.

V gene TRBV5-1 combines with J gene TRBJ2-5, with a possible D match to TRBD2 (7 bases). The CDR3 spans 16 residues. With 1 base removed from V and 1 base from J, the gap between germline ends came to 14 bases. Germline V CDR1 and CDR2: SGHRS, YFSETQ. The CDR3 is CASSLNSGGGQETQYF. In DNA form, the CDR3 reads TGCGCCAGCAGCTTGAATTCGGGGGGCGGCCAAGAGACCCAGTACTTC.

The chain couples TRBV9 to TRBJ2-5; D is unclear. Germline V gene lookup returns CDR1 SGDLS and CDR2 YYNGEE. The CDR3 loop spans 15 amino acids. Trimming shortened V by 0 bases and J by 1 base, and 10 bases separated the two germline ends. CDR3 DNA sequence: TGTGCCAGCAGCGTAGGGCAGGAGTTCCAAGAGACCCAGTACTTC. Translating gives CASSVGQEFQETQYF.

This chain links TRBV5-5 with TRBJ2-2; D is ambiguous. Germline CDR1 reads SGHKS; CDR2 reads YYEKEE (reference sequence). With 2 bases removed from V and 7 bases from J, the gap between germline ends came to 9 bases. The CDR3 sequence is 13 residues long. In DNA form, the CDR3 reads TGTGCCAGCAGCTTCCAGGATCTCGGGGAGCTGTTTTTT. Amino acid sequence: CASSFQDLGELFF.

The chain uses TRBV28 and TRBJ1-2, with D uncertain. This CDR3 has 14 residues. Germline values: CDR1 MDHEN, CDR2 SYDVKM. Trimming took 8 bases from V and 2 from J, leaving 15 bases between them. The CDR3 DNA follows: TGTGCCAGCGCCGATCCCCAAAGGAACTATGGCTACACCTTC. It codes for CASADPQRNYGYTF.

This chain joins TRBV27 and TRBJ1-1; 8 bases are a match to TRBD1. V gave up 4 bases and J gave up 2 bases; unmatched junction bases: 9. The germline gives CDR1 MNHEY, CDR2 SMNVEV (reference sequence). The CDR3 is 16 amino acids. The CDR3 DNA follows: TGTGCCAGCAGTTCGGACAGGGAATGGGGTAACACTGAAGCTTTCTTT. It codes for CASSSDREWGNTEAFF.

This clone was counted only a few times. The CDR3 reads CASSHEHMNTEAFF. The CDR3 nucleotides are TGCGCCAGCAGCCATGAACATATGAACACTGAAGCTTTCTTT. The chain links TRBV4-1 to TRBJ1-1; D gene unclear. CDR3 size: 14 residues. Germline V lookup: CDR1 MGHRA, CDR2 YSYEKL. V lost 3 bases and J lost 0, with 8 bases in between.

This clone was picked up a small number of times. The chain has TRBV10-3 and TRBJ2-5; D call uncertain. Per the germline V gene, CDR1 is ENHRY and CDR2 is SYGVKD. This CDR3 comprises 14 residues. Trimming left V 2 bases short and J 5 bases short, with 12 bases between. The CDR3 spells CAISERPVTETQYF. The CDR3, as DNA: TGTGCCATCAGTGAGCGCCCCGTAACGGAGACCCAGTACTTC.